Below are 15 T cell receptor beta chains sequenced from a single sample in a study of shared clonotypes between healthy human individuals. Positive CCR7 selection of CD45RO-negative cells yielded the naive CD8 cells, and terminally differentiated effector memory CD45RA+ cells were excluded. The repertoire was sequenced with immunoSEQ multiplex PCR; TCRdb's copy has only in-frame clones and lacks some. The sample holds 2 million to 2.5 million clones, just under 95% seen once. The sample comprised naive CD8+ T cells sorted from blood. The receptors come from a man younger than 30 in good health.

This rearrangement joins TRBV6-6 to TRBJ1-4; D possibly corresponds to TRBD1 (6 bases). CDR1 is MNHNY and CDR2 is SVGAGI in the germline V gene (reference sequence). The CDR3 sequence is 15 residues long. V was clipped by 6 bases and J by 11 bases, with 22 bases between them. The CDR3, as DNA: TGTGCCAGCAGCAACCGGGACACCATCGCGGGGAAACTGTTTTTT. Its translation is CASSNRDTIAGKLFF.

The chain combines TRBV6-5 with TRBJ1-2; 10 bases match TRBD1. Germline trimming cut 5 bases from V and 7 bases from J; bases unmatched to any gene: 4. CDR1 and CDR2 (germline): MNHEY, SVGAGI. The CDR3 totals 13 residues. In nucleotides, the CDR3 is TGTGCCAGCAGTCCGGGGACAGGGGCTGGCTACACCTTC. It specifies CASSPGTGAGYTF.

This chain joins TRBV19 and TRBJ2-7; 11 bases agree with TRBD1. The CDR3 totals 17 residues. With 5 bases clipped from V and 2 bases from J, the junction kept 11 bases outside the gene matches. Germline V gives CDR1 LNHDA, CDR2 SQIVND (reference sequence). CDR3 nucleotides: TGTGCCAGTAGTCTCCATATCGGGACAGGGGGTCCCTACGAGCAGTACTTC. It codes for CASSLHIGTGGPYEQYF.

The chain carries TRBV9 and TRBJ2-1, with D possibly TRBD2 on 5 matching bases. The CDR3 has 16 amino acids. Germline V CDR1 and CDR2: SGDLS, YYNGEE. The V and J ends lost 4 bases and 0 bases respectively, with 14 bases between them. The CDR3 DNA reads as TGTGCCAGCAGCTCCCGACTAACCCTCTCCTACAATGAGCAGTTCTTC. It specifies CASSSRLTLSYNEQFF. The full variable domain, with the rest looked up from reference TRBV9 and TRBJ2-1, is DSGVTQTPKHLITATGQRVTLRCSPRSGDLSVYWYQQSLDQGLQFLIQYYNGEERAKGNILERFSAQQFPDLHSELNLSSLELGDSALYFCASSSRLTLSYNEQFFGPGTRLTVL.

This chain joins TRBV27 and TRBJ2-7; D may match TRBD1 or TRBD2 (6 bases each). The CDR3 is 15 residues long. Germline lookup yields CDR1 MNHEY and CDR2 SMNVEV (reference sequence). V lost 8 bases to trimming and J lost 4 bases, with 21 bases between them. The CDR3 DNA reads TGTGCCAGCGCCATAGGAGGGGGTTTGATGTACGAGCAGTACTTC. This encodes CASAIGGGLMYEQYF.

In the case of this clone: Other DNA sequences of this sample code for an identical CDR3. The chain combines TRBV19 with TRBJ1-1; 9 nucleotides align to TRBD1. The CDR3 loop spans 14 amino acids. From germline, CDR1 is LNHDA and CDR2 SQIVND (reference sequence). The V gene end was trimmed by 3 bases and the J gene end by 5 bases; junction bases not matched to a gene: 4. In DNA, the CDR3 is TGTGCCAGTAGTATTCGAGACAGGGGGACTGAAGCTTTCTTT. Amino acids: CASSIRDRGTEAFF.

A single count supports this clone. V usage is TRBV13 and J usage is TRBJ2-1; the D gene is possibly TRBD2 (6 bases). Germline lookup yields CDR1 PRHDT and CDR2 FYEKMQ (reference sequence). V was trimmed by 8 bases and J by 0 bases, leaving 14 bases between them. The CDR3 extends over 15 amino acids. The chain's CDR3 is CASGPHGSSYNEQFF. The DNA of the CDR3 is TGTGCCAGCGGTCCTCACGGGAGCTCCTACAATGAGCAGTTCTTC. Drawing the rest from reference TRBV13 and TRBJ2-1, the complete variable domain is AAGVIQSPRHLIKEKRETATLKCYPIPRHDTVYWYQQGPGQDPQFLISFYEKMQSDKGSIPDRFSAQQFSDYHSELNMSSLELGDSALYFCASGPHGSSYNEQFFGPGTRLTVL.

The gene calls are TRBV4-3 and TRBJ2-7; 10 bases align to TRBD2. The CDR3 runs to 16 residues. The germline CDR1 and CDR2 sequences are LGHNA and YSLEER. Unmatched junction bases numbered 10, after V lost 2 bases and J lost 6 bases. CDR3 in DNA: TGCGCCAGCAGCCAACTTCTAGCGGGAGTGGTAAGCGAGCAGTACTTC. This codes for CASSQLLAGVVSEQYF.

This chain uses TRBV4-1 with TRBJ2-1, with 9 bases matching TRBD2. This CDR3 comprises 17 residues. CDR1 is MGHRA and CDR2 is YSYEKL in the germline V gene. With 3 bases clipped from V and 2 bases from J, the junction kept 8 bases outside the gene matches. The CDR3, as DNA: TGCGCCAGCAGCCACTCCACCGCTAGCGGGGCCTACAATGAGCAGTTCTTC. Encoded protein: CASSHSTASGAYNEQFF.

This chain connects TRBV5-6 to TRBJ2-1; D gene unclear. This CDR3 contains 12 residues. The germline CDR1 and CDR2 sequences are SGHDT and YYEEEE. V was trimmed by 0 bases and J by 9 bases, leaving 7 bases between them. CDR3 amino acids: CASSLVVGEQFF. In DNA form, the CDR3 reads TGTGCCAGCAGCTTGGTGGTGGGTGAGCAGTTCTTC.

The gene calls are TRBV4-2 and TRBJ1-6; D call uncertain. V lost 1 base and J lost 0, with 10 bases in between. CDR3 length: 17 amino acids. CDR1 and CDR2 (germline): LGHNA, YNFKEQ. The CDR3 protein is CASSQGRQSSYNSPLHF. The CDR3 DNA is TGTGCCAGCAGCCAAGGGCGGCAGAGCTCCTATAATTCACCCCTCCACTTT.

This clone was seen more than once but under ten times. In the same sample, other DNA sequences code for this CDR3. The chain employs TRBV30 and TRBJ1-5; D perhaps matches TRBD1 (5 bases). The CDR3 has 14 amino acids. Germline CDR1 reads GTSNPN; CDR2 reads SVGIG (reference sequence). V lost 0 bases and J lost 0, with 6 bases in between. CDR3 coding DNA: TGTGCCTGGAGTGTAGACAGTAGCAATCAGCCCCAGCATTTT. Amino acids: CAWSVDSSNQPQHF.

This clone was seen only once. The chain links TRBV7-9 to TRBJ2-7, with D perhaps matching TRBD2 (6 bases). CDR1 SEHNR and CDR2 FQNEAQ come from the germline V gene (reference sequence). V gave up 5 bases and J gave up 3 bases, with 20 bases separating them. The CDR3 loop spans 16 amino acids. The DNA of the CDR3 is TGTGCCAGCAGCCCACCCTCGCGGGGACCGTTCTACGAGCAGTACTTC. This encodes CASSPPSRGPFYEQYF.

This chain links TRBV11-2 with TRBJ2-1; TRBD1 is a possible D gene (6 bases). CDR3 length equals 15 residues. Per germline, CDR1 SGHAT and CDR2 FQNNGV. Trimming shortened V by 1 base and J by 8 bases, and 15 bases separated the two germline ends. Here the CDR3 DNA reads TGTGCCAGCAGCTTAGCGGGCAGGGGTAGGGATGAGCAGTTCTTC. Amino acids: CASSLAGRGRDEQFF.

This clone was observed a handful of times. The V and J genes are TRBV18 and TRBJ1-2; maybe TRBD1 (6 bases). Germline assignment: CDR1 KGHSH and CDR2 LQKENI. Deletions cut 2 bases from V and 6 bases from J, with 19 bases between. This CDR3 has 16 amino acids. In nucleotides, the CDR3 is TGTGCCAGCTCACCAACAGTGGGGGCTGTAGTGGATGGCTACACCTTC. Translating it yields CASSPTVGAVVDGYTF. The variable domain in full, with the rest retrieved from reference TRBV18 and TRBJ1-2, is NAGVMQNPRHLVRRRGQEARLRCSPMKGHSHVYWYRQLPEEGLKFMVYLQKENIIDESGMPKERFSAEFPKEGPSILRIQQVVRGDSAAYFCASSPTVGAVVDGYTFGSGTRLTVV.